The 32 T cell receptor beta chains below were found in one sample sequenced in a study of cytomegalovirus exposure and HLA in healthy donors. Use of 60 Vbeta and 13 Jbeta primers characterized the PCR. The method was immunoSEQ multiplex PCR; TCRdb's version includes in-frame clones alone and lacks a portion of them. The sample has around 170,000 clones; about four fifths are singletons. Sequenced input: PBMCs. Receptors were obtained from a woman aged 50 to 60 in good health and CMV-seronegative.

The genes are TRBV4-1 and TRBJ2-5; 9 bases are shared with TRBD2. The V gene's germline CDR1 is MGHRA and CDR2 YSYEKL. The CDR3 has 16 residues. V gave up 0 bases and J gave up 5 bases; unmatched junction bases: 7. The CDR3 region has the DNA TGCGCCAGCAGCCAAGATTTAGCGGGGGCTAGGGAGACCCAGTACTTC. Protein: CASSQDLAGARETQYF.

The chain uses TRBV19 and TRBJ2-7; 9 nucleotides line up with TRBD1. CDR1 is LNHDA and CDR2 is SQIVND in the germline V gene (reference sequence). Unmatched junction bases numbered 3, after V lost 3 bases and J lost 3 bases. CDR3 length: 14 amino acids. As DNA, the CDR3 is TGTGCCAGTAGTATTGGGACAGGGAACTACGAGCAGTACTTC. Protein sequence: CASSIGTGNYEQYF. Full variable domain (outside the CDR3, taken from reference TRBV19 and TRBJ2-7): DGGITQSPKYLFRKEGQNVTLSCEQNLNHDAMYWYRQDPGQGLRLIYYSQIVNDFQKGDIAEGYSVSREKKESFPLTVTSAQKNPTAFYLCASSIGTGNYEQYFGPGTRLTVT.

CDR3 in amino acids: CASSWFGEGQETQYF. The CDR3 bases are TGTGCCAGCAGTTGGTTCGGTGAGGGTCAGGAGACCCAGTACTTC. This sequence joins TRBV28 and TRBJ2-5; possible D gene TRBD2, 5 bases. Looked up from germline, CDR1 is MDHEN and CDR2 is SYDVKM. With 4 bases removed from V and 5 bases from J, the gap between germline ends came to 17 bases. The CDR3 consists of 15 residues.

This chain links TRBV28 with TRBJ2-4, with D tentatively TRBD2 (8 bases). Germline V gene lookup returns CDR1 MDHEN and CDR2 SYDVKM. V was pared by 1 base and J by 12 bases, with 13 bases between. The CDR3 is 13 residues long. This CDR3 is CASSLSGGDSQYF. In DNA form, the CDR3 reads TGTGCCAGCAGTTTATCGGGAGGGGACAGTCAGTACTTC. Looking up the rest from reference TRBV28 and TRBJ2-4 gives the full variable domain: DVKVTQSSRYLVKRTGEKVFLECVQDMDHENMFWYRQDPGLGLRLIYFSYDVKMKEKGDIPEGYSVSREKKERFSLILESASTNQTSMYLCASSLSGGDSQYFGAGTRLSVL.

The chain recombines TRBV7-9 with TRBJ1-5; maybe TRBD1 (5 bases). The CDR3 runs 15 residues. V lost 0 bases and J lost 1, with 7 bases in between. Germline V lookup: CDR1 SEHNR, CDR2 FQNEAQ (reference sequence). CDR3 region: CASSLAGASNQPQHF. The CDR3 region has the DNA TGTGCCAGCAGCTTAGCAGGGGCCAGCAATCAGCCCCAGCATTTT.

This clone was observed a few times. The CDR3 DNA is TGTGCCAGCTCACCTCAGACAGGGACTGAAAAACTGTTTTTT. As protein: CASSPQTGTEKLFF. The V and J genes are TRBV18 and TRBJ1-4; 7 nucleotides align to TRBD1. This CDR3 region has 14 residues. V gave up 3 bases and J gave up 7 bases; unmatched junction bases: 5. From germline, CDR1 is KGHSH and CDR2 LQKENI.

The rearrangement joins TRBV28 to TRBJ2-2; D not certain. The germline V gene encodes CDR1 MDHEN and CDR2 SYDVKM. The CDR3 is 11 amino acids. With 3 bases removed from V and 8 bases from J, the gap between germline ends came to 4 bases. The CDR3 nucleotides are TGTGCCAGCAGTTTCTCTGGGGAGCTGTTTTTT. Encoded protein: CASSFSGELFF.

This clone was seen a handful of times. V usage is TRBV27 and J usage is TRBJ1-4; 7 nucleotides line up with TRBD1. In germline, CDR1 is MNHEY, CDR2 SMNVEV (reference sequence). This CDR3 is built from 13 residues. Trimming at V came to 6 bases and at J to 7 bases, leaving 5 bases not matched to a gene. DNA for the CDR3: TGTGCCAGCAGGCCCAGGGGGAGTGAAAAACTGTTTTTT. It yields the protein CASRPRGSEKLFF.

This chain joins TRBV4-1 and TRBJ2-7; 8 positions agree with TRBD1. Per germline, CDR1 MGHRA and CDR2 YSYEKL. Trimming cost V 1 base and J 6 bases; bases outside gene matches: 8. There are 15 residues in the CDR3. This CDR3 reads CASSQVRTGRAEQYF. DNA for the CDR3: TGCGCCAGCAGCCAAGTAAGGACAGGGCGGGCCGAGCAGTACTTC.

This chain joins TRBV15 and TRBJ2-5; D perhaps matches TRBD2 (7 bases). Germline V gives CDR1 LNHNV, CDR2 YYDKDF (reference sequence). Trimming removed 3 bases from V and 4 bases from J, with 18 bases in between. CDR3 length: 16 amino acids. The CDR3 DNA is TGTGCCACCAGCAGGGGAGCTGGGGGGGCGTCAGAGACCCAGTACTTC. Encoded protein: CATSRGAGGASETQYF.

The V and J genes are TRBV18 and TRBJ2-5; D not certain. The CDR3 consists of 14 residues. Trimming cost V 1 base and J 0 bases, with 6 bases left between them. Germline CDR1 reads KGHSH; CDR2 reads LQKENI. The CDR3 loop is CASSPRQYQETQYF. CDR3 DNA sequence: TGTGCCAGCTCACCACGCCAGTACCAAGAGACCCAGTACTTC. Drawing the rest from reference TRBV18 and TRBJ2-5, the complete variable domain is NAGVMQNPRHLVRRRGQEARLRCSPMKGHSHVYWYRQLPEEGLKFMVYLQKENIIDESGMPKERFSAEFPKEGPSILRIQQVVRGDSAAYFCASSPRQYQETQYFGPGTRLLVL.

A single count supports this clone. The rearrangement joins TRBV5-6 to TRBJ2-1; TRBD2 matches 10 bases. V lost 4 bases to trimming and J lost 4 bases; unmatched junction nucleotides: 8. Germline CDR1 and CDR2: SGHDT and YYEEEE. The CDR3 has 16 residues. CDR3 nucleotides: TGTGCCAGCAGCCCTCGGTCTAGCGGGGGATACAATGAGCAGTTCTTC. It codes for CASSPRSSGGYNEQFF.

This clone has a handful of counts. CDR3 loop: CASSDVGLAGAEETQYF. CDR3 sequence (DNA): TGTGCCAGCAGCGACGTGGGACTAGCGGGGGCGGAAGAGACCCAGTACTTC. This chain connects TRBV7-8 to TRBJ2-5; 14 bases agree with TRBD2. CDR1 SGHVS and CDR2 FQNEAQ come from the germline V gene. Trimming at V came to 5 bases and at J to 3 bases, leaving 8 bases not matched to a gene. The CDR3 spans 17 residues.

The rearrangement uses TRBV7-2 and TRBJ1-1; 7 nucleotides match TRBD1. V lost 5 bases and J lost 8; bases outside the gene matches: 8. The CDR3 is 13 residues long. Germline V lookup: CDR1 SGHTA, CDR2 FQGNSA. CDR3 DNA: TGTGCCAGCAGCGACACAGGGGTAACCGAAGCTTTCTTT. Amino acids: CASSDTGVTEAFF.

V and J are TRBV29-1 and TRBJ1-2; 10 nucleotides line up with TRBD1. The CDR3 runs 15 residues. Germline CDR1 SQVTM, CDR2 ANQGSEA. V trimming: 6 bases; J trimming: 0 bases; junction bases outside the gene matches: 7. The CDR3 bases are TGCAGCGTCACCGGGACAGGGGTCCCTAACTATGGCTACACCTTC. This translates into CSVTGTGVPNYGYTF.

The V and J genes are TRBV7-9 and TRBJ2-1; 10 bases are shared with TRBD2. V gave up 2 bases and J gave up 8 bases; unmatched junction bases: 9. The CDR3 consists of 16 residues. Germline lookup yields CDR1 SEHNR and CDR2 FQNEAQ (reference sequence). The CDR3 DNA follows: TGTGCCAGCAGCTTACGAAGAGCGGGGGGGCGGGATGAGCAGTTCTTC. Its translation is CASSLRRAGGRDEQFF.

The rearrangement joins TRBV11-2 to TRBJ2-7; D remains unclear. V lost 3 bases and J 6 bases, leaving 12 bases between the germline ends. Germline assignment: CDR1 SGHAT and CDR2 FQNNGV. The CDR3 consists of 13 residues. The CDR3 is CASSFGGSLEQYF. In DNA, the CDR3 is TGTGCCAGCAGCTTCGGTGGTTCGCTCGAGCAGTACTTC.

The V gene is TRBV6-5, the J gene TRBJ2-5; TRBD1 agrees at 7 bases. The J call could be wrong; TRBJ2-7 is a better fit for the DNA end. The CDR3 runs to 15 residues. Germline-derived CDR1 and CDR2 are MNHEY and SVGAGI. In DNA, the CDR3 is TGTGCCAGCCGACCCACCGAGGGACAGCCTTACGAGCAGTACTTC. Amino acid sequence: CASRPTEGQPYEQYF.

In regard to this clone: The same CDR3 arises from other DNA sequences in this sample as well. The rearrangement joins TRBV28 to TRBJ1-4, with TRBD1 identical over 7 bases. The CDR3 is 14 amino acids. Germline CDR1 reads MDHEN; CDR2 reads SYDVKM. V shed 8 bases, J shed 6 bases, and the junction held 9 bases outside the gene matches. CDR3 sequence: CASGEQGGDEKLFF. The CDR3 DNA reads TGTGCCAGCGGTGAGCAGGGGGGCGATGAAAAACTGTTTTTT.

The chain carries TRBV9 and TRBJ2-7, with a weak D call TRBD2 (6 bases). V gave up 4 bases and J gave up 6 bases, with 14 bases separating them. CDR3 length: 13 residues. Germline V gene lookup returns CDR1 SGDLS and CDR2 YYNGEE. The CDR3 nucleotides are TGTGCCAGCAGCCCAACCAGCGGGCCCGAGCAGTACTTC. Translating it yields CASSPTSGPEQYF.

The gene calls are TRBV15 and TRBJ2-5; 9 bases align to TRBD1. CDR1 and CDR2 from the germline V gene are LNHNV and YYDKDF (reference sequence). The CDR3 has 17 residues. V lost 2 bases to trimming and J lost 7 bases; unmatched junction nucleotides: 14. The CDR3 sequence: CATSRNRDREAEGTQYF. In DNA, the CDR3 is TGTGCCACCAGCAGAAACCGGGACAGGGAGGCTGAGGGGACCCAGTACTTC.

This rearrangement joins TRBV19 to TRBJ2-7, with 10 bases aligning to TRBD1. Trimming cost V 5 bases and J 7 bases; bases outside gene matches: 5. Germline loops: CDR1 LNHDA, CDR2 SQIVND (reference sequence). The CDR3 totals 13 residues. The CDR3 protein is CASSDRGQEEQYF. The CDR3 nucleotides read TGTGCCAGTAGTGACAGGGGGCAGGAAGAGCAGTACTTC.

This sequence joins TRBV29-1 and TRBJ1-2, with D tentatively TRBD1 (5 bases). This CDR3 has 13 amino acids. Germline CDR1 reads SQVTM; CDR2 reads ANQGSEA. Trimming took 3 bases from V and 7 from J, leaving 15 bases between them. CDR3 coding DNA: TGCAGCGTTGATCGAAGGCGGGGCCTTGGCTACACCTTC. The encoded protein is CSVDRRRGLGYTF.

The chain is built from TRBV5-5 and TRBJ1-3, with D possibly being TRBD1 (6 bases). The V gene lost 2 bases and the J gene lost 0 bases, with 12 bases spanning the gap. The CDR3 length is 16 residues. CDR1 is SGHKS and CDR2 is YYEKEE in the germline V gene (reference sequence). CDR3 sequence reads: CASSFSGRGSGNTIYF. The DNA of the CDR3 is TGTGCCAGCAGCTTCTCCGGCAGGGGCTCTGGAAACACCATATATTTT.

This clone was detected once. The V gene is TRBV28, the J gene TRBJ2-2; 8 bases are a match to TRBD1. Per the germline V gene, CDR1 is MDHEN and CDR2 is SYDVKM. The V segment lost 6 bases and the J segment 5 bases; nucleotides outside the gene matches: 8. The CDR3 totals 15 residues. The CDR3 protein is CASRTTGGRTGELFF. In DNA form, the CDR3 reads TGTGCCAGCAGGACCACAGGGGGACGGACCGGGGAGCTGTTTTTT.

This sequence joins TRBV5-1 and TRBJ1-1; the D gene is possibly TRBD1 (5 bases). The CDR3 sequence is 12 residues long. Germline assignment: CDR1 SGHRS and CDR2 YFSETQ. V was pared by 0 bases and J by 11 bases, with 11 bases between. CDR3 bases: TGCGCCAGCAGCTTGGCCGGGGCGGGGGCTTTCTTT. Protein sequence: CASSLAGAGAFF.

The chain recombines TRBV11-2 with TRBJ2-5; D might be TRBD2 (5 bases). With 3 bases removed from V and 3 bases from J, the gap between germline ends came to 8 bases. Germline V gene lookup returns CDR1 SGHAT and CDR2 FQNNGV. The CDR3 runs 13 residues. DNA for the CDR3: TGTGCCAGCAGCTTCGGGGAGAAAGAGACCCAGTACTTC. This codes for CASSFGEKETQYF.

The chain combines TRBV18 with TRBJ2-7, with D possibly matching TRBD2 (6 bases). The V gene's germline CDR1 is KGHSH and CDR2 LQKENI. The CDR3 covers 15 residues. V was trimmed by 6 bases and J by 7 bases, leaving 22 bases between them. CDR3 coding DNA: TGTGCCAGCTCGCAAATGGGGCCGGGGACTTGGGAGCAGTACTTC. Its protein product is CASSQMGPGTWEQYF.

The chain couples TRBV6-5 to TRBJ1-4; D is perhaps TRBD1 (5 bases). V lost 5 bases, J lost 13 bases, and 14 bases lay in between. This CDR3 contains 12 residues. Germline V gene lookup returns CDR1 MNHEY and CDR2 SVGAGI. The CDR3 is CASSLMGGILFF. CDR3 DNA: TGTGCCAGCAGTCTGATGGGGGGAATACTGTTTTTT.

The chain joins TRBV29-1 to TRBJ2-1, with TRBD2 matching 8 bases. Per the germline V gene, CDR1 is SQVTM and CDR2 is ANQGSEA. The junction had 5 bases not matched to a gene; V was cut back by 7 bases and J by 0 bases. The CDR3 covers 14 residues. The CDR3 reads CSGVAGISYNEQFF. CDR3 in DNA: TGCAGCGGTGTAGCGGGGATCTCCTACAATGAGCAGTTCTTC.

This clone has just a few counts. The genes are TRBV2 and TRBJ2-7; no firm D call. The CDR3 sequence is 11 residues long. Trimming took 10 bases from V and 6 from J, leaving 13 bases between them. The germline V gene has CDR1 SNHLY and CDR2 FYNNEI. The CDR3 DNA reads TGTGCCACCCAACGGAGCACCGAGCAGTACTTC. This translates into CATQRSTEQYF.

In this sample, this clone turned up once. The rearrangement joins TRBV9 to TRBJ2-7; TRBD1 agrees at 9 bases. CDR1 SGDLS and CDR2 YYNGEE come from the germline V gene. This CDR3 region has 17 residues. Unmatched junction bases numbered 13, after V lost 0 bases and J lost 6 bases. The CDR3 here is CASSVEPQGAGVSEQYF. CDR3 DNA: TGTGCCAGCAGCGTAGAACCACAGGGGGCCGGAGTGAGCGAGCAGTACTTC.